The present TCR beta chain was sequenced within a study of shared clonotypes between healthy human individuals. Measured with immunoSEQ multiplex PCR; TCRdb has only the in-frame clones, and not every one. The data contain more than 2 million clones, more than 90% of them singletons. Trimming removed 4 bases at V and 6 bases at J, with 13 bases between. This CDR3 has 14 residues. Per germline, CDR1 MNHEY and CDR2 SVGAGI. The sequence came from a man in his late teens or twenties in good health. The chain is built from TRBV6-5 and TRBJ1-5; maybe TRBD1 (5 bases). Sequenced: naive CD4+ T cells sorted from blood. Described subset: CD45RA+ positively selected. The CDR3 protein is CASSSGQPAQPQHF. For the CDR3, the DNA is TGTGCCAGCAGTTCCGGACAACCCGCTCAGCCCCAGCATTTT.